This TCR beta chain was found in a study of OX40 agonist ivuxolimab in advanced cancers. Whole-study context: Recorded diagnoses for dose-escalation patients were hepatocellular carcinoma, melanoma, renal cell or head and neck cancer.

Systemic immunosuppression or autoimmune disease history was grounds to exclude patients. Peripheral blood came from all dose cohorts at three timepoints. J lost 3 bases, V lost 0 bases, and 7 bases had no gene match. Germline V lookup: CDR1 SEHNR, CDR2 FQNEAQ (reference sequence). This CDR3 is built from 17 residues. Sequenced by immunoSEQ multiplex PCR; TCRdb stores in-frame clones only, minus some. Of 40,000 to 60,000 clones listed, more than 75% are singletons. This material consisted of CD4+ or CD8+ T cells sorted from blood, taken in a trial of the OX40 agonist ivuxolimab. The chain combines TRBV7-9 with TRBJ2-3, with 9 positions matching TRBD2. This clonotype was sampled from an adult with an advanced solid tumor such as melanoma, head and neck, liver or kidney cancer. The CDR3 sequence is CASSLAVLAGQTDTQYF. Here the CDR3 DNA reads TGTGCCAGCAGCTTAGCGGTACTAGCGGGTCAGACAGATACGCAGTATTTT. The complete variable domain, with remaining parts taken from reference TRBV7-9 and TRBJ2-3, reads DTGVSQNPRHKITKRGQNVTFRCDPISEHNRLYWYRQTLGQGPEFLTYFQNEAQLEKSRLLSDRFSAERPKGSFSTLEIQRTEQGDSAMYLCASSLAVLAGQTDTQYFGPGTRLTVL.